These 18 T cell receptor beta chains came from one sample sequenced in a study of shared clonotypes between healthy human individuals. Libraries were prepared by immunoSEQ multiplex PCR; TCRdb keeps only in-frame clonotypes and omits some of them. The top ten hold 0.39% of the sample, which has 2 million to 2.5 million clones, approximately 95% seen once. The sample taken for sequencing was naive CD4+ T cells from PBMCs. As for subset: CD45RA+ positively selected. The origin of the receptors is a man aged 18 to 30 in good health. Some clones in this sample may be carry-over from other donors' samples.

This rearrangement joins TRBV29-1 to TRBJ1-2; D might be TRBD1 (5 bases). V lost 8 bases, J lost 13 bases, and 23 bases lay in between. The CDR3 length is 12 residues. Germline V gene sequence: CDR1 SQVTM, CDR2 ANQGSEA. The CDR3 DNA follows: TGCAGCATAGGTAATCAGGGACCTGGGTTCACCTTC. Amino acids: CSIGNQGPGFTF.

The CDR3 DNA reads TGTGCCACCAGCAGAGATCGGGGCATCTCTGGAAACACCATATATTTT. It codes for CATSRDRGISGNTIYF. This chain uses TRBV15 with TRBJ1-3; a weak D match, TRBD1 (5 bases). This CDR3 has 16 residues. The germline gives CDR1 LNHNV, CDR2 YYDKDF (reference sequence). V gave up 0 bases and J gave up 0 bases, with 9 bases separating them.

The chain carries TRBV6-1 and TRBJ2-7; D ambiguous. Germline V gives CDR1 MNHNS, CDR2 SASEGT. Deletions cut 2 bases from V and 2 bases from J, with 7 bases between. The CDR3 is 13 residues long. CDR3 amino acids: CASSELQTYEQYF. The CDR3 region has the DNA TGTGCCAGCAGTGAACTACAGACCTACGAGCAGTACTTC.

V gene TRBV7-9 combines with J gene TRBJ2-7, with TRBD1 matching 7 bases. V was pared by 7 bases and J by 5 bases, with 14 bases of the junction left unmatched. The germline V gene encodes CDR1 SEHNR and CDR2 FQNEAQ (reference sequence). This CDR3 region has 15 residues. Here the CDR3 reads CASINLQDRAHEQYF. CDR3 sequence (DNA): TGTGCCAGCATCAATCTACAAGACAGGGCCCACGAGCAGTACTTC. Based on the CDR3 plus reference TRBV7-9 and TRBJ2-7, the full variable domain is DTGVSQNPRHKITKRGQNVTFRCDPISEHNRLYWYRQTLGQGPEFLTYFQNEAQLEKSRLLSDRFSAERPKGSFSTLEIQRTEQGDSAMYLCASINLQDRAHEQYFGPGTRLTVT.

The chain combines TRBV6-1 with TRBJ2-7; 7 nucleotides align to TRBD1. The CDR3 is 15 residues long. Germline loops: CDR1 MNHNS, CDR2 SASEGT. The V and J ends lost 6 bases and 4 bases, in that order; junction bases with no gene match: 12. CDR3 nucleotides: TGTGCCAGCAGCGCCCGGACAGGTTCGTGGTACGAGCAGTACTTC. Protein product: CASSARTGSWYEQYF.

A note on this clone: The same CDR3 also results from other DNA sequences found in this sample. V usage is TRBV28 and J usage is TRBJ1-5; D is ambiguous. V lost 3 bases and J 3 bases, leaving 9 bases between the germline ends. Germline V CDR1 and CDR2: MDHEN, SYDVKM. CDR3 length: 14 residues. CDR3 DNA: TGTGCCAGCAGTTTGGAAGGAATCAATCAGCCCCAGCATTTT. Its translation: CASSLEGINQPQHF.

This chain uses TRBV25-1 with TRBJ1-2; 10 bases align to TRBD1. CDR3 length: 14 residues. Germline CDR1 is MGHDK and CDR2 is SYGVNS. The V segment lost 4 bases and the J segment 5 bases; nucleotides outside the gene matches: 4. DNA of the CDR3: TGTGCCAGCAGTGCTCGGACAGGGGGGTATGGCTACACCTTC. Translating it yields CASSARTGGYGYTF.

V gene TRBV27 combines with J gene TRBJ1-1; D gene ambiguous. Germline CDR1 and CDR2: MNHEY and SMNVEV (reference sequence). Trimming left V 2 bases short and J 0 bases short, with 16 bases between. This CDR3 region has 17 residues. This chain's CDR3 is CASSLQRTISLNTEAFF. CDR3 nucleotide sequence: TGTGCCAGCAGTTTACAAAGGACGATTTCCCTGAACACTGAAGCTTTCTTT.

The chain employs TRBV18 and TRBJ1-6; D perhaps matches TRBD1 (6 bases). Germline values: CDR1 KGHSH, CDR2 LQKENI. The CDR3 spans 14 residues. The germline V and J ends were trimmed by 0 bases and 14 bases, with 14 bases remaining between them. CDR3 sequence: CASSPPGHGSTLHF. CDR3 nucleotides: TGTGCCAGCTCACCACCGGGACACGGATCAACCCTCCACTTT.

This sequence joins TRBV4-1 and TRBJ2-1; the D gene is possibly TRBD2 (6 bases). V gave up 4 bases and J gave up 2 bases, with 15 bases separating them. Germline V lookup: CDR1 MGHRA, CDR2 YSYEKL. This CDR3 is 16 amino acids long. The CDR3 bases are TGCGCCAGCAGCCTGGGGCCGCGGGACCCCTACAATGAGCAGTTCTTC. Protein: CASSLGPRDPYNEQFF.

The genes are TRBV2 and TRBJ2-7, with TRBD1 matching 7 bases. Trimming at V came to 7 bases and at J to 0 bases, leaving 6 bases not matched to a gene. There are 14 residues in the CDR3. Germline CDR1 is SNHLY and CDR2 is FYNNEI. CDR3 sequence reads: CASKGASSSYEQYF. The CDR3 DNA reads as TGTGCCAGCAAGGGGGCCAGCTCCTCCTACGAGCAGTACTTC.

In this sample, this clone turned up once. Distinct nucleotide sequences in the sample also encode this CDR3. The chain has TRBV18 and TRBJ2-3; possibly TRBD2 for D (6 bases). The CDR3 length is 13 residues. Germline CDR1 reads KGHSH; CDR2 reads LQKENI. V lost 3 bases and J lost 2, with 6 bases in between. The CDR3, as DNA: TGTGCCAGCTCACCGGGACTCACAGATACGCAGTATTTT. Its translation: CASSPGLTDTQYF.

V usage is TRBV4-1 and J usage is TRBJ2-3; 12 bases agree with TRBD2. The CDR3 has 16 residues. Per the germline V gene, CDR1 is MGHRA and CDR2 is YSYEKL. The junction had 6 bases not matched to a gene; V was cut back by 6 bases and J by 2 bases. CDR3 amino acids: CASRQSSGRDTDTQYF. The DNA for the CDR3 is TGCGCCAGCAGACAATCTAGCGGGAGGGACACAGATACGCAGTATTTT.

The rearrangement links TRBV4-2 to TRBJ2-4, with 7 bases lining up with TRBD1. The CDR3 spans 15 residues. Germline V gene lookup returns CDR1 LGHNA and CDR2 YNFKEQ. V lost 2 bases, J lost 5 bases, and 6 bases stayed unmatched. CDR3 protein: CASSQHRDSQNIQYF. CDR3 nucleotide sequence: TGTGCCAGCAGCCAACACCGGGACAGTCAAAACATTCAGTACTTC.

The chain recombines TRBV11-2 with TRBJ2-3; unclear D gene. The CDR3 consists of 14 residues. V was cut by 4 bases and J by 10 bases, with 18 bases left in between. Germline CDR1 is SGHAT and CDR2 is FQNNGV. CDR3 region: CASSSQPGLSSQYF. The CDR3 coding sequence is TGTGCCAGCAGCTCCCAACCGGGTTTATCGTCGCAGTATTTT.

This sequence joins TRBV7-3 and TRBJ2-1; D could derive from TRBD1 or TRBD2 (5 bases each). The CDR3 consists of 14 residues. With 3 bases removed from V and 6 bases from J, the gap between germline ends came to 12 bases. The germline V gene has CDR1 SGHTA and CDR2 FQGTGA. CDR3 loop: CASSFPGALNEQFF. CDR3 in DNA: TGTGCCAGCAGCTTCCCCGGGGCCCTCAATGAGCAGTTCTTC.

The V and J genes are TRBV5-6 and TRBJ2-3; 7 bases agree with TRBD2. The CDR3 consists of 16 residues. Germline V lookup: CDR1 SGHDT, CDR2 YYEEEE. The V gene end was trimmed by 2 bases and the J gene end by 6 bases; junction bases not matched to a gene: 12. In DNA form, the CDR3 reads TGTGCCAGCAGCTTTGTTGGCTGGGACTACTCGGATACGCAGTATTTT. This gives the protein CASSFVGWDYSDTQYF.

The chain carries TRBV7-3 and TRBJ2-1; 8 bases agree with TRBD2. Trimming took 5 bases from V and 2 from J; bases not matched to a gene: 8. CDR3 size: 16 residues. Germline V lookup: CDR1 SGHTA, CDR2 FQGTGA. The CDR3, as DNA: TGTGCCAGCAGCCCCGTACTAGCGGAGGCCTACAATGAGCAGTTCTTC. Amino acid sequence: CASSPVLAEAYNEQFF.